A selection of T cell receptor beta chains follows, all from one sample in a study of shared clonotypes between healthy human individuals. The data were produced by immunoSEQ multiplex PCR, yet TCRdb's version contains in-frame clones alone and is incomplete. The data contain some 690,000 clones, about 92% of them singletons. Sequences were obtained from memory CD8+ T cells from PBMCs. Receptors originate from a man younger than 35 in good health. Some clones in this sample may be carry-over from other donors' samples. Both conserved end residues are part of each CDR3. Fields, in order: clone size, V gene, J gene, D gene, CDR3 DNA, CDR3 protein. A D gene is named only where the DNA matches it firmly. The size entry is marked missing in some rows and otherwise reads once, few, many or a size class.

>-|TRBV6-1|TRBJ2-1|TRBD2
TGTGCCAGCAGTGAAGGGGGGGGTGGAGGAGAGCAGTTCTTC
CASSEGGGGGEQFF
>-|TRBV7-2|TRBJ2-7|TRBD1
TGTGCCAGCAGCTTAGCGGACAGGGCGATAGACGAGCAGTACTTC
CASSLADRAIDEQYF
>-|TRBV28|TRBJ2-1|TRBD2
TGTGCCAGCTCCGACTCGGGACTAGCCAACAATGAGCAGTTCTTC
CASSDSGLANNEQFF
>-|TRBV5-4|TRBJ2-3|-
TGTGCCAGCAGCTTCGGCGGCTACACAGATACGCAGTATTTT
CASSFGGYTDTQYF
>-|TRBV14|TRBJ2-7|-
TGTGCCAGCAGCCTCTCGGTCCTTTACGAGCAGTACTTC
CASSLSVLYEQYF
>few|TRBV11-3|TRBJ2-7|TRBD2
TGTGCCAGCAGCATCGCGGGAGGGTTAAACTACGAGCAGTACTTC
CASSIAGGLNYEQYF
>-|TRBV27|TRBJ2-3|-
TGTGCCAGCAGTTCCAGGGAGACCCTTCAAGATACGCAGTATTTT
CASSSRETLQDTQYF
>-|TRBV5-6|TRBJ1-2|-
TGTGCCAGCAGCTTGGGGTCCCTTCATGGCTACACCTTC
CASSLGSLHGYTF
>-|TRBV11-2|TRBJ2-7|TRBD2
TGTGCCAGCAGCTTAGATCTAGCGGGTGAGCAGTACTTC
CASSLDLAGEQYF
>-|TRBV7-6|TRBJ2-2|TRBD2
TGTGCCAGCAGCTTAGGGCTAGCGGTCACCGGGGAGCTGTTTTTT
CASSLGLAVTGELFF
>-|TRBV28|TRBJ2-7|TRBD2
TGTGCCAGCAGCCTGGGACTAAGGGGCGAGCAGTACTTC
CASSLGLRGEQYF
>-|TRBV5-4|TRBJ2-1|TRBD2
TGTGCCAGCAGCTTGTTGTGGGAGGGGTCATACAATGAGCAGTTCTTC
CASSLLWEGSYNEQFF
>-|TRBV27|TRBJ1-1|-
TGTGCCAGCAGCCCCGGCCATATGAACACTGAAGCTTTCTTT
CASSPGHMNTEAFF
>-|TRBV9|TRBJ2-2|-
TGTGCCAGCAGCGCCCTAGGTTACACCGGGGAGCTGTTTTTT
CASSALGYTGELFF
>-|TRBV4-3|TRBJ2-7|-
TGCGCCAGCAGCCAAGAACGAACAAGCGGCTACGAGCAGTACTTC
CASSQERTSGYEQYF
>-|TRBV11-2|TRBJ2-1|TRBD1
TGTGCCAGCAGCTTAGCCGTACGGACAGGGGTCGACAATGAGCAGTTCTTC
CASSLAVRTGVDNEQFF
>few|TRBV6-5|TRBJ1-2|-
TGTGCCAGCAGCGATGGTAACTATGGCTACACCTTC
CASSDGNYGYTF
>-|TRBV29-1|TRBJ1-2|-
TGCAGCGTTGAAGATCAGGACAACATAACGCCTAACTATGGCTACACCTTC
CSVEDQDNITPNYGYTF
>-|TRBV27|TRBJ2-7|-
TGTGCCAGCAGTTTGGGCTTCGACACGGCTTACGAGCAGTACTTC
CASSLGFDTAYEQYF
>-|TRBV4-3|TRBJ1-4|-
TGCGCCAGCAGTGCTAGGGGCGAAAATGAAAAACTGTTTTTT
CASSARGENEKLFF
>-|TRBV7-2|TRBJ2-1|-
TGTGCCAGCAGCTTAGGATCCTACAATGAGCAGTTCTTC
CASSLGSYNEQFF
>-|TRBV28|TRBJ2-1|-
TGTGCCAGCAGTTTATCTACCCACAGGGCCCCTGGGGGTGAGCAGTTCTTC
CASSLSTHRAPGGEQFF
>-|TRBV19|TRBJ1-2|TRBD1
TGTGCCAGTAGTGGCCGGGACAGTTCCCTCAGGAATGGCTACACCTTC
CASSGRDSSLRNGYTF
>-|TRBV7-9|TRBJ2-1|-
TGTGCCAGCAAGTCCGACAGGCGGGGATACAATGAGCAGTTCTTC
CASKSDRRGYNEQFF
>-|TRBV30|TRBJ1-1|-
TGTGCCTCTCACCGGAGCCCCACTGAAGCTTTCTTT
CASHRSPTEAFF
>-|TRBV4-1|TRBJ1-2|-
TGCGCCAGCAGCCAACTCCCGGGGGATGGCTACACCTTC
CASSQLPGDGYTF
>-|TRBV27|TRBJ2-7|-
TGTGCCAGCAGTTTCGGGGTCTCCTACGAGCAGTACTTC
CASSFGVSYEQYF
>-|TRBV7-6|TRBJ2-1|-
TGTGCCAGCAGCTTAGGTCCGGGGCGTGAGCAGTTCTTC
CASSLGPGREQFF
>-|TRBV14|TRBJ2-7|-
TGTGCCAGCAGCCGTCCCATGACACGCTTTTATGACGAGCAGTACTTC
CASSRPMTRFYDEQYF
>-|TRBV5-1|TRBJ2-1|TRBD2
TGCGCCAGCAGCTCGGTTTCGCGGGAGGGCAATGAGCAGTTCTTC
CASSSVSREGNEQFF
>-|TRBV29-1|TRBJ2-7|-
TGCAGCGTTTTGGTGACAGATCGCCGCTACGAGCAGTACTTC
CSVLVTDRRYEQYF
>-|TRBV7-9|TRBJ2-1|-
TGTGCCAGCAGGGCCTCCTCAACATCTAGTGAGCAGTTCTTC
CASRASSTSSEQFF
>-|TRBV7-9|TRBJ2-7|TRBD1
TGTGCCAGCAGCTTAGCGACAGGGAAGCAGTACTTC
CASSLATGKQYF
>once|TRBV28|TRBJ2-3|TRBD1
TGTGCCAGCAGTTTCCGGACAGGGGGAGATACGCAGTATTTT
CASSFRTGGDTQYF
>-|TRBV7-2|TRBJ1-1|-
TGTGCCAGCAGCCACTGGGTGAAAGCAGGACCCATGAACACTGAAGCTTTCTTT
CASSHWVKAGPMNTEAFF
>-|TRBV13|TRBJ2-3|TRBD1
TGTGCCAGCAGCACCACCGGGACAGGGGGCACAGATACGCAGTATTTT
CASSTTGTGGTDTQYF
>-|TRBV28|TRBJ2-7|-
TGTGCCAGCAGTCCTCGGGACGGACGAATTTCCTACGAGCAGTACTTC
CASSPRDGRISYEQYF
>-|TRBV28|TRBJ1-5|-
TGTGCCAGCAGTTTAGGACCGGAGAATCAGCCCCAGCATTTT
CASSLGPENQPQHF
>-|TRBV13|TRBJ2-5|-
-
CASSGWAEGTRLYF
>once|TRBV28|TRBJ1-4|-
TGTGCCAGCAGTTTACTCGAGTCGGTCGGTGAAAAACTGTTTTTT
CASSLLESVGEKLFF
>-|TRBV30|TRBJ2-1|-
TGTGCCTGGGAACCAGGCGGGGGCCTTGAGCAGTTCTTC
CAWEPGGGLEQFF
>-|TRBV5-5|TRBJ1-1|TRBD1
TGTGCCAGCCATGGGTCGGACAGGGGCCCGGGAGCTTTCTTT
CASHGSDRGPGAFF
>-|TRBV7-9|TRBJ2-5|-
TGTGCCAGCAGCTTAGCGATAGGAGTAGAGACCCAGTACTTC
CASSLAIGVETQYF
>few|TRBV29-1|TRBJ2-7|TRBD1
TGCAGCGCCAGGACAGGGTTCCCCTACGAGCAGTACTTC
CSARTGFPYEQYF
>-|TRBV4-1|TRBJ2-7|-
TGCGCCAGCAGCCAAGAGGTAGCAGGGGCCTTCTACGAGCAGTACTTC
CASSQEVAGAFYEQYF
>once|TRBV7-9|TRBJ2-7|TRBD1
TGTGCCAGCAGTGGGGGACAGGGATGGGGCTACGAGCAGTACTTC
CASSGGQGWGYEQYF
>-|TRBV9|TRBJ1-2|TRBD1
TGTGCCAGCAGCGCCCGGGGACAGGGTGTTGACTATGGCTACACCTTC
CASSARGQGVDYGYTF
>-|TRBV27|TRBJ2-5|TRBD2
TGTGCCAGCAGTTTATCGGGACTAGCGGGGGAGACCCAGTACTTC
CASSLSGLAGETQYF
>-|TRBV5-5|TRBJ2-7|TRBD2
TGTGCCAGCAGCTTGTTAAGCGGGAGGGTCCCCTACGAGCAGTACTTC
CASSLLSGRVPYEQYF
>-|TRBV6-5|TRBJ1-2|-
TGTGCCAGCAGTTATAAAGGGATCACCTATGGCTACACCTTC
CASSYKGITYGYTF
>-|TRBV5-1|TRBJ2-5|TRBD2
TGCGCCAGCAGCCCCAAGACTAGCGCCAGGCAAGAGACCCAGTACTTC
CASSPKTSARQETQYF
>-|TRBV28|TRBJ2-5|TRBD2
TGTGCCAGCAGTTTAGCAAGACTAGCGGGAGTTGAGACCCAGTACTTC
CASSLARLAGVETQYF
>-|TRBV6-1|TRBJ2-7|-
TGTGCCAGCAGCCTAAAAGGCAATTCCTACGAGCAGTACTTC
CASSLKGNSYEQYF
>-|TRBV7-3|TRBJ2-1|-
TGTGCCAGCAGCTTAATCGGGGGGACAGCATACAATGAGCAGTTCTTC
CASSLIGGTAYNEQFF
>once|TRBV2|TRBJ2-1|-
TGTGCCAGCAGTTGGGGAGCTGACTACAATGAGCAGTTCTTC
CASSWGADYNEQFF
>-|TRBV30|TRBJ1-1|-
TGTGCCTGGAGAAAGTCCGGCTATCCCACTGAAGCTTTCTTT
CAWRKSGYPTEAFF
>-|TRBV27|TRBJ1-2|TRBD1
TGTGCCAGCAGCCCAACAGGGGGATCGGTTGGCTACACCTTC
CASSPTGGSVGYTF
>-|TRBV18|TRBJ2-4|-
TGTGCCAGCTCCCGCCGCGGTCGGGAACGATTAGCCAAAAACATTCAGTACTTC
CASSRRGRERLAKNIQYF
>-|TRBV5-5|TRBJ1-4|-
TGTGCCAGCAGCCTCGAGTCTAATGAAAAACTGTTTTTT
CASSLESNEKLFF
>-|TRBV27|TRBJ2-7|TRBD2
TGTGCCAGCAGTTTAGTACTAGCGGGAGGGCCCAGCGAGCAGTACTTC
CASSLVLAGGPSEQYF